This T cell receptor beta chain was obtained from a study of early T cells in non-severe SARS-CoV-2 infection. The CDR3 sequence is 16 residues long. Germline CDR1 is LNHNV and CDR2 is YYDKDF (reference sequence). V was cut by 2 bases and J by 4 bases, with 15 bases left in between. Each single cDNA molecule received a unique molecular identifier. Each CDR3 protein is one row after TCRdb ran MiXCR on the 5' RACE reads. Of 20,000 to 25,000 distinct CDR3 sequences in the sample, around 5.1% are singletons; the top ten hold 2% to 3%. The sequencing sample was made of whole blood. The clonotype comes from an adult who was a healthcare worker with PCR-confirmed SARS-CoV-2 infection or an uninfected control (not recorded which). The chain recombines TRBV15 with TRBJ2-1; a possible D gene is TRBD1 (6 bases). CDR3 bases: TGTGCCACCAGCAGATCTCGTCCGACAGGTTACAATGAGCAGTTCTTC. As protein: CATSRSRPTGYNEQFF.